The 21 T cell receptor beta chains below come from one sample, sequenced in a study of blood T cell repertoires in COVID-19. TCRdb's table, derived via immunoSEQ multiplex PCR, lists solely in-frame clones and lacks some. The sample shows 150,000 to 200,000 clones, just under 90% of them seen only once. Sequences were obtained from peripheral blood. The origin of the receptors is a man younger than 35 with active or convalescent COVID-19.

The V and J genes are TRBV27 and TRBJ1-1, with a weak D call TRBD1 (5 bases). Looked up from germline, CDR1 is MNHEY and CDR2 is SMNVEV (reference sequence). The length of the CDR3 is 13 residues. The ends were cut back, 3 bases at V and 3 bases at J, with 8 bases in the middle. DNA for the CDR3: TGTGCCAGCAGTTTCAAGACAGACACTGAAGCTTTCTTT. Translating it yields CASSFKTDTEAFF.

The V call is TRBV19, the J call TRBJ1-5; possible D gene TRBD1, 5 bases. This CDR3 contains 14 residues. Trimming left V 3 bases short and J 4 bases short, with 10 bases between. Germline V gene lookup returns CDR1 LNHDA and CDR2 SQIVND (reference sequence). CDR3 protein: CASSIRGRNQPQHF. The CDR3 DNA is TGTGCCAGTAGTATTAGGGGTAGAAATCAGCCCCAGCATTTT. The full variable domain, its missing parts supplied by reference TRBV19 and TRBJ1-5, is DGGITQSPKYLFRKEGQNVTLSCEQNLNHDAMYWYRQDPGQGLRLIYYSQIVNDFQKGDIAEGYSVSREKKESFPLTVTSAQKNPTAFYLCASSIRGRNQPQHFGDGTRLSIL.

This clone was detected once. The chain links TRBV5-4 to TRBJ2-1; TRBD2 matches 9 bases. Per the germline V gene, CDR1 is SGHNT and CDR2 is YYREEE (reference sequence). CDR3 size: 16 residues. After removal of 2 bases from V and 4 bases from J, the junction contained 7 bases not matched to a gene. This chain's CDR3 is CASSLAGGVGYNEQFF. CDR3 bases: TGTGCCAGCAGCTTAGCGGGGGGCGTGGGGTACAATGAGCAGTTCTTC.

The V and J genes are TRBV28 and TRBJ2-7; 7 bases fit TRBD2. The CDR3 extends over 16 amino acids. The V gene end was trimmed by 4 bases and the J gene end by 5 bases; junction bases not matched to a gene: 14. The germline V gene encodes CDR1 MDHEN and CDR2 SYDVKM. In DNA, the CDR3 is TGTGCCAGCAGTTCTAATAGCGGGCCCCTGACGGACGAGCAGTACGTC. This gives the protein CASSSNSGPLTDEQYV.

The chain uses TRBV2 and TRBJ2-3; 7 bases map to TRBD1. The CDR3 has 13 residues. With V trimmed by 6 bases and J by 4 bases, 4 bases remained unmatched. CDR1 is SNHLY, CDR2 FYNNEI, per germline. The CDR3 sequence: CASSSQGPDTQYF. In nucleotides, the CDR3 is TGTGCCAGCAGCTCACAGGGGCCAGATACGCAGTATTTT.

The chain recombines TRBV24-1 with TRBJ2-1, with 7 positions matching TRBD2. V shed 4 bases, J shed 9 bases, and the junction held 2 bases outside the gene matches. Looked up from germline, CDR1 is KGHDR and CDR2 is SFDVKD. This CDR3 has 12 residues. The CDR3 DNA reads as TGTGCCACCAGTGACCTAGCGGTTGAGCAGTTCTTC. It specifies CATSDLAVEQFF.

This chain connects TRBV24-1 to TRBJ2-1; TRBD1 might be the D (6 bases). CDR3 length: 15 residues. Germline CDR1 and CDR2: KGHDR and SFDVKD. The V end was cut by 4 bases, the J end by 5 bases, with 14 bases between. The CDR3 here is CATSDRQAINNEQFF. The CDR3 DNA reads as TGTGCCACCAGTGACCGACAGGCGATTAACAATGAGCAGTTCTTC.

The chain links TRBV6-2 or TRBV6-3 to TRBJ1-5; TRBD1 matches at 9 bases. Germline V gene lookup returns CDR1 MNHEY and CDR2 SVGEGT. J lost 7 bases, V lost 2 bases, and 12 bases had no gene match. CDR3 length: 17 residues. CDR3 nucleotides: TGTGCCAGCAGTTACCATCCAGGACAGGGGTTTGACCAGCCCCAGCATTTT. It is translated as CASSYHPGQGFDQPQHF.

CDR3 DNA: TGTGCCAGCTATAGGGGGGGCACCTACGAGCAGTACTTC. It codes for CASYRGGTYEQYF. V usage is TRBV12-3 or TRBV12-4 and J usage is TRBJ2-7, with D possibly matching TRBD2 (7 bases). This CDR3 region has 13 residues. V was pared by 8 bases and J by 2 bases, with 13 bases between.

This clone was seen more than once but under ten times. The rearrangement uses TRBV9 and TRBJ1-4; D is unresolved. The CDR3 sequence is 15 residues long. Germline CDR1 is SGDLS and CDR2 is YYNGEE. V was cut by 0 bases and J by 6 bases, with 12 bases left in between. CDR3 bases: TGTGCCAGCAGCGTAGGAGGGCAGGAACATGAAAAACTGTTTTTT. Amino acids: CASSVGGQEHEKLFF.

CDR3 in DNA: TGTGCCAGCAGTGAAATAGTAGATACGCAGTATTTT. This encodes CASSEIVDTQYF. The rearrangement links TRBV2 to TRBJ2-3; D is undetermined. Trimming took off 2 bases at V and 5 bases at J, with 5 bases between the two ends. Germline CDR1 SNHLY, CDR2 FYNNEI. The CDR3 is made up of 12 amino acids.

The chain has TRBV6-5 and TRBJ2-7; TRBD2 agrees at 7 bases. V was clipped by 6 bases and J by 4 bases; unmatched bases: 6. The CDR3 totals 13 residues. Looked up from germline, CDR1 is MNHEY and CDR2 is SVGAGI. CDR3 nucleotide sequence: TGTGCCAGCAGCCCCGGGGAGGGGTACGAGCAGTACGTC. It encodes CASSPGEGYEQYV.

The rearrangement joins TRBV3-1 (or the pseudogene TRBV3-2) to TRBJ2-1; 10 positions agree with TRBD2. After removal of 4 bases from V and 6 bases from J, the junction contained 9 bases not matched to a gene. The CDR3 runs 16 residues. Germline assignment: CDR1 LGHDT and CDR2 YNNKEL (reference sequence). Here the CDR3 DNA reads TGTGCCAGCAGCCCCTTACGGAGCGGGGGGGTCAATGAGCAGTTCTTC. Translating it yields CASSPLRSGGVNEQFF.

The sample holds a few counts of this clone. This rearrangement joins TRBV10-3 to TRBJ1-1; 10 bases agree with TRBD1. This CDR3 comprises 17 residues. The germline CDR1 and CDR2 sequences are ENHRY and SYGVKD. V lost 7 bases to trimming and J lost 4 bases; unmatched junction nucleotides: 15. This chain's CDR3 is CAIKSGDRGRGTTEAFF. The CDR3 nucleotides read TGTGCCATCAAGTCGGGTGACAGGGGGCGCGGTACCACTGAAGCTTTCTTT.

This sequence joins TRBV9 and TRBJ2-1; TRBD2 matches 9 bases. CDR1 and CDR2 (germline): SGDLS, YYNGEE. This CDR3 has 16 residues. The ends lost 3 bases at V and 3 bases at J; junction bases unmatched: 7. The CDR3: CASSAEGSGSYNEQFF. Written as DNA, the CDR3 is TGTGCCAGCAGCGCTGAGGGTAGCGGGAGCTACAATGAGCAGTTCTTC.

The V and J genes are TRBV5-5 and TRBJ2-1; 7 bases agree with TRBD1. Looked up from germline, CDR1 is SGHKS and CDR2 is YYEKEE (reference sequence). This CDR3 spans 15 amino acids. V trimming: 5 bases; J trimming: 6 bases; junction bases outside the gene matches: 11. The CDR3 DNA is TGTGCCAGCAGGCCGACAGGGATCTCCGGCAATGAGCAGTTCTTC. The encoded protein is CASRPTGISGNEQFF.

This clone has just one count. The chain couples TRBV7-2 to TRBJ1-2; possible D gene TRBD1, 6 bases. Germline CDR1 is SGHTA and CDR2 is FQGNSA. Trimming stripped 5 bases from V and 4 bases from J, with 11 bases between. The CDR3 consists of 13 residues. CDR3 sequence (DNA): TGTGCCAGCAGCCCGGGACAAGCCTATGGCTACACCTTC. This codes for CASSPGQAYGYTF.

The chain employs TRBV7-8 and TRBJ1-2, with D hard to call. Trimming removed 2 bases at V and 0 bases at J, with 10 bases between. Germline V lookup: CDR1 SGHVS, CDR2 FQNEAQ. The CDR3 covers 15 residues. CDR3 amino acids: CASSLQAAANYGYTF. The CDR3 nucleotides read TGTGCCAGCAGCTTACAGGCAGCCGCTAACTATGGCTACACCTTC.

V gene TRBV7-2 combines with J gene TRBJ2-7; TRBD2 matches at 8 bases. The CDR3 runs to 13 residues. The germline gives CDR1 SGHTA, CDR2 FQGNSA. V trimming: 5 bases; J trimming: 6 bases; junction bases outside the gene matches: 6. For the CDR3, the DNA is TGTGCCAGCAGCACCCGACTAGCGAGCGAGCAGTACTTC. It is translated as CASSTRLASEQYF.

This chain links TRBV3-1 (or the pseudogene TRBV3-2) with TRBJ2-7, with TRBD1 matching over 8 bases. The V segment lost 10 bases and the J segment 4 bases; nucleotides outside the gene matches: 6. Germline V gene lookup returns CDR1 LGHDT and CDR2 YNNKEL (reference sequence). The CDR3 consists of 12 residues. The CDR3 sequence: CATRTGSYEQYF. CDR3 coding DNA: TGTGCCACCCGGACAGGGTCATACGAGCAGTACTTC.

This clone was seen only a few times. The genes are TRBV18 and TRBJ1-1, with a weak D call TRBD1 (5 bases). Trimming stripped 3 bases from V and 6 bases from J, with 8 bases between. This CDR3 is built from 12 residues. Germline assignment: CDR1 KGHSH and CDR2 LQKENI. CDR3 DNA sequence: TGTGCCAGCTCACCCAGGGATCCTGAAGCTTTCTTT. This sequence encodes CASSPRDPEAFF.